The 30 T cell receptor beta chains below all came from one sample that was sequenced in a study of Graves' ophthalmopathy and Graves' hyperthyroidism. RNA served as the template for amplifying TCR beta CDR3 regions. Investigators did first-round RT-PCR with HTBI primers, then second-round multiplex PCR. TCRdb re-derived calls from the multiplex PCR reads in MiXCR, one entry per CDR3 protein. The table shows under 350,000 distinct CDR3 sequences, with 15% to 20% occurring only once. The sample was peripheral blood. The source is an adult man with Graves' ophthalmopathy.

The rearrangement uses TRBV20-1 and TRBJ2-5; 8 nucleotides match TRBD2. The germline CDR1 and CDR2 sequences are DFQATT and SNEGSKA (reference sequence). V trimming: 6 bases; J trimming: 7 bases; junction bases outside the gene matches: 4. The CDR3 is 11 residues long. CDR3 loop: CSAPAGVTQYF. The CDR3 DNA is TGCAGTGCGCCAGCGGGAGTGACCCAGTACTTC.

Many counts were recorded for this clonotype. The V call is TRBV29-1, the J call TRBJ2-7; weak D call: TRBD1 (5 bases). The CDR3 has 14 amino acids. Looked up from germline, CDR1 is SQVTM and CDR2 is ANQGSEA. Trimming took 0 bases from V and 1 from J, leaving 10 bases between them. In nucleotides, the CDR3 is TGCAGCGTTGAAGACCCGACAGAATCCTACGAGCAGTACTTC. Translating it yields CSVEDPTESYEQYF.

This chain connects TRBV12-3 or TRBV12-4 to TRBJ1-1; the match to TRBD1 covers 11 bases. J gave up 6 bases and V 5 bases, and 11 bases lay outside the gene matches. There are 16 residues in the CDR3. Here the CDR3 reads CASSRWTGGVGAEAFF. The CDR3 nucleotides read TGTGCCAGCAGTCGTTGGACAGGGGGCGTTGGGGCTGAAGCTTTCTTT.

This clonotype came up many times. Written as DNA, the CDR3 is TGTGCCAGCAGTTTTTGGAGAGTTGCGGGTTCCGAGCCCTACGAGCAGTACTTC. Encoded protein: CASSFWRVAGSEPYEQYF. The rearrangement joins TRBV28 to TRBJ2-7; D possibly corresponds to TRBD2 (5 bases). V gave up 3 bases and J gave up 2 bases, with 23 bases separating them. Germline loops: CDR1 MDHEN, CDR2 SYDVKM. This CDR3 has 18 amino acids.

This clonotype was observed many times. The V call is TRBV11-2, the J call TRBJ1-1; D ambiguous. This CDR3 contains 14 residues. Per germline, CDR1 SGHAT and CDR2 FQNNGV. Trimming removed 2 bases at V and 3 bases at J, with 10 bases between. CDR3 region: CASSLRVLHTEAFF. The CDR3 bases are TGTGCCAGCAGCTTAAGGGTTCTCCACACTGAAGCTTTCTTT.

This clonotype was recorded at least ten times. The chain carries TRBV20-1 and TRBJ2-5; TRBD2 matches at 13 bases. The trim removed 7 bases at V and 3 bases at J, leaving 11 bases unmatched. Germline lookup yields CDR1 DFQATT and CDR2 SNEGSKA (reference sequence). The CDR3 loop spans 16 amino acids. CDR3 in amino acids: CSVKLAGGPKKETQYF. CDR3 DNA sequence: TGCAGTGTTAAACTAGCGGGAGGGCCCAAGAAAGAGACCCAGTACTTC.

The table lists this clonotype with many counts. CDR3 sequence reads: CASSRHRDPPNTEAFF. The CDR3 DNA reads TGTGCCAGCAGCCGACACCGGGACCCACCCAACACTGAAGCTTTCTTT. The J gene is TRBJ1-1, the V gene TRBV11-1; possible D gene TRBD1, 5 bases. Germline V gene lookup returns CDR1 SGHAT and CDR2 FQDESV (reference sequence). CDR3 length: 16 residues. The V gene lost 5 bases and the J gene lost 2 bases, with 18 bases spanning the gap.

This clonotype was detected ten times or more. The rearrangement joins TRBV6-5 to TRBJ2-1; 9 nucleotides line up with TRBD1. The CDR3 loop spans 16 amino acids. Looked up from germline, CDR1 is MNHEY and CDR2 is SVGAGI. V shed 6 bases, J shed 4 bases, and the junction held 10 bases outside the gene matches. The CDR3 DNA follows: TGTGCCAGCAGACCTTCCGGAGGGACAGGGTACAATGAGCAGTTCTTC. It specifies CASRPSGGTGYNEQFF.

The chain is built from TRBV6-1 and TRBJ2-5; 12 nucleotides line up with TRBD2. Trimming removed 0 bases from V and 2 bases from J; junction bases left unmatched: 7. This CDR3 spans 18 amino acids. Germline V gene data show CDR1 as MNHNS and CDR2 as SASEGT. CDR3 DNA sequence: TGTGCCAGCAGTGAAGCCCGGCTAGCGGGAGGGGGTCAAGAGACCCAGTACTTC. It translates to CASSEARLAGGGQETQYF.

Ten or more counts support this clonotype. The chain has TRBV20-1 and TRBJ2-7, with D perhaps TRBD2 (5 bases). V was trimmed by 2 bases and J by 0 bases, leaving 17 bases between them. Germline V CDR1 and CDR2: DFQATT, SNEGSKA (reference sequence). CDR3 length equals 16 residues. CDR3 sequence (DNA): TGCAGTGCTAGATTGGGCCGGCGGGCCAACTCCTACGAGCAGTACTTC. Translating it yields CSARLGRRANSYEQYF.

This clonotype occurred a few times. The chain recombines TRBV20-1 with TRBJ2-7; possibly TRBD1 or TRBD2 for D (5 bases each). The CDR3 extends over 13 amino acids. Germline-derived CDR1 and CDR2 are DFQATT and SNEGSKA (reference sequence). V dropped 5 bases and J dropped 6 bases, with 17 bases sitting between them. CDR3 DNA: TGCAGTGCTGTTCGCAGGGATCGGGGCGAGCAGTACTTC. Translated: CSAVRRDRGEQYF.

This clonotype has a count of ten or more. This chain links TRBV7-8 with TRBJ2-7; a weak D match, TRBD2 (6 bases). Germline CDR1 is SGHVS and CDR2 is FQNEAQ. The CDR3 totals 15 residues. V gave up 4 bases and J gave up 3 bases, with 16 bases separating them. CDR3 sequence: CASSSPGLAIYEQYF. CDR3 bases: TGTGCCAGCAGCTCACCGGGACTCGCGATCTACGAGCAGTACTTC. Supplemented by reference TRBV7-8 and TRBJ2-7, the full variable domain reads GAGVSQSPRYKVAKRGQDVALRCDPISGHVSLFWYQQALGQGPEFLTYFQNEAQLDKSGLPSDRFFAERPEGSVSTLKIQRTQQEDSAVYLCASSSPGLAIYEQYFGPGTRLTVT.

In DNA form, the CDR3 reads TGTGCCATCTCGGAGGCCGGAAACACCATATATTTT. The encoded protein is CAISEAGNTIYF. This chain joins TRBV10-3 and TRBJ1-3; no clear D gene. The germline V gene encodes CDR1 ENHRY and CDR2 SYGVKD. V was cut by 8 bases and J by 4 bases, with 9 bases left in between. CDR3 length: 12 residues.

This clonotype occurred a few times. Just one base apart from a much larger clone, this may be a read error. The chain uses TRBV2 and TRBJ2-7, with TRBD1 identical over 7 bases. J gave up 4 bases and V 10 bases, and 19 bases lay outside the gene matches. The length of the CDR3 is 16 residues. The germline CDR1 and CDR2 sequences are SNHLY and FYNNEI. CDR3 sequence (DNA): TGTGCCATCACTAGAGAAGCCGGGACAGCCGATTACGAGCAGTACTTC. This translates into CAITREAGTADYEQYF. The full variable domain, with the rest looked up from reference TRBV2 and TRBJ2-7, is EPEVTQTPSHQVTQMGQEVILRCVPISNHLYFYWYRQILGQKVEFLVSFYNNEISEKSEIFDDQFSVERPDGSNFTLKIRSTKLEDSAMYFCAITREAGTADYEQYFGPGTRLTVT.

This clonotype was counted at least ten times. V and J are TRBV6-2 or TRBV6-3 and TRBJ1-2, with no clear D. There are 12 residues in the CDR3. Trimming pared 3 bases from V and 3 bases from J, leaving 5 bases between. Germline lookup yields CDR1 MNHEY and CDR2 SVGEGT. In DNA form, the CDR3 reads TGTGCCAGCAGTTATCATCACTATGGCTACACCTTC. This encodes CASSYHHYGYTF.

This clonotype has at least ten counts. The chain links TRBV6-1 to TRBJ1-6; 7 bases are shared with TRBD1. The CDR3 has 15 amino acids. In germline, CDR1 is MNHNS, CDR2 SASEGT. Trimming took 6 bases from V and 8 from J; bases not matched to a gene: 10. CDR3 bases: TGTGCCAGCAGACATACTACAGGGGATTATTCACCCCTCCACTTT. Protein product: CASRHTTGDYSPLHF.

There are a few counts of this clonotype. The CDR3 reads CASSQDRPRGTGYNSPLHF. CDR3 nucleotide sequence: TGTGCCAGCAGCCAAGATCGCCCCCGGGGGACGGGGTATAATTCACCCCTCCACTTT. This rearrangement joins TRBV4-2 to TRBJ1-6, with D perhaps TRBD1 (5 bases). V was trimmed by 0 bases and J by 4 bases, leaving 19 bases between them. The CDR3 is 19 amino acids. Germline V gives CDR1 LGHNA, CDR2 YNFKEQ.

There are many counts of this clonotype. This chain connects TRBV5-1 to TRBJ2-2; TRBD2 aligns across 7 bases. V was pared by 5 bases and J by 3 bases, with 7 bases of the junction left unmatched. The length of the CDR3 is 15 residues. Germline assignment: CDR1 SGHRS and CDR2 YFSETQ. In DNA form, the CDR3 reads TGCGCCAGCAGGGGGCAACGGGAGGACACCGGGGAGCTGTTTTTT. It is translated as CASRGQREDTGELFF.

This clonotype was seen many times. V gene TRBV11-2 combines with J gene TRBJ2-5; 11 bases map to TRBD2. V shed 2 bases and J 2 bases; nucleotides not matched to a gene: 7. The CDR3 has 17 residues. Germline lookup yields CDR1 SGHAT and CDR2 FQNNGV. The CDR3 spells CASSLTTRLAGQETQYF. The CDR3 nucleotides are TGTGCCAGCAGCTTAACCACCCGACTAGCGGGGCAAGAGACCCAGTACTTC.

This clonotype was counted many times. The V call is TRBV9, the J call TRBJ1-1, with 7 bases aligning to TRBD1. J lost 1 base, V lost 3 bases, and 3 bases had no gene match. This CDR3 region has 14 residues. Germline assignment: CDR1 SGDLS and CDR2 YYNGEE. The CDR3 DNA is TGTGCCAGCAGCGGGAGACAGGGGAACACTGAAGCTTTCTTT. It specifies CASSGRQGNTEAFF.

This clonotype was detected ten times or more. This rearrangement joins TRBV20-1 to TRBJ1-2; D call uncertain. CDR3 length: 13 residues. CDR1 is DFQATT and CDR2 is SNEGSKA in the germline V gene (reference sequence). Trimming removed 1 base from V and 8 bases from J, with 14 bases in between. The CDR3 nucleotides are TGCAGTGCTAGAGGGACTGGGATCCGGGGCTACACCTTC. It is translated as CSARGTGIRGYTF.

This clonotype was seen at least ten times. The chain links TRBV4-2 to TRBJ1-6; D unresolved. The CDR3 runs to 16 residues. CDR1 is LGHNA and CDR2 is YNFKEQ in the germline V gene. V was clipped by 0 bases and J by 6 bases, with 12 bases between them. The CDR3: CASSQDPARGNSPLHF. In DNA, the CDR3 is TGTGCCAGCAGCCAAGATCCGGCCCGAGGTAATTCACCCCTCCACTTT.

This clonotype was picked up many times. CDR3 coding DNA: TGCGCCAGCAGCTTGGACACCGGGGGCCAAGAGACCCAGTACTTC. As protein: CASSLDTGGQETQYF. V and J are TRBV5-1 and TRBJ2-5, with D perhaps TRBD2 (6 bases). V lost 0 bases and J 1 base, leaving 10 bases between the germline ends. CDR1 is SGHRS and CDR2 is YFSETQ in the germline V gene. CDR3 length equals 15 residues.

This clonotype was seen ten or more times. The gene calls are TRBV6-5 and TRBJ1-1; no reliable D call. Trimming left V 2 bases short and J 4 bases short, with 14 bases between. Looked up from germline, CDR1 is MNHEY and CDR2 is SVGAGI. CDR3 length: 15 residues. CDR3 residues: CASSYGADVGTEAFF. The CDR3 nucleotides are TGTGCCAGCAGTTACGGCGCGGATGTGGGCACTGAAGCTTTCTTT.

The V and J genes are TRBV3-2 and TRBJ2-7; the table's D call of TRBD2 was not tested on the DNA. TRBV3-2 is assigned pseudogene status. The CDR3 sequence is 16 residues long. The CDR3 reads CASSQDGSGSSYEQYF. For the CDR3, the DNA is TGTGCCAGCAGCCAAGATGGGAGCGGCAGCTCCTACGAGCAGTACTTC.

The chain uses TRBV24-1 and TRBJ2-7; TRBD2 matches 13 bases. The CDR3 runs to 18 residues. V dropped 5 bases and J dropped 0; count of bases not matched to a gene: 9. Germline loops: CDR1 KGHDR, CDR2 SFDVKD. In nucleotides, the CDR3 is TGTGCCACCAGTGGGACTAGCGGGGGCCATTACCTCTCCTACGAGCAGTACTTC. Protein: CATSGTSGGHYLSYEQYF.

This clonotype has ten or more counts. This chain connects TRBV30 to TRBJ1-6; TRBD1 is a possible D gene (6 bases). V dropped 4 bases and J dropped 5 bases, with 9 bases sitting between them. In germline, CDR1 is GTSNPN, CDR2 SVGIG (reference sequence). The CDR3 extends over 13 amino acids. Here the CDR3 DNA reads TGTGCCTGGAAACAGGGAGATAATTCACCCCTCCACTTT. Residues: CAWKQGDNSPLHF.

Many counts were recorded for this clonotype. The chain employs TRBV7-6 and TRBJ1-6; D gene ambiguous. The V and J ends lost 3 bases and 7 bases respectively, with 7 bases between them. Looked up from germline, CDR1 is SGHVS and CDR2 is FNYEAQ. The CDR3 runs to 13 residues. The DNA for the CDR3 is TGTGCCAGCAGCTTTAATCCGAATTCACCCCTCCACTTT. Translated: CASSFNPNSPLHF.

This clonotype occurred many times. V usage is TRBV9 and J usage is TRBJ1-1, with TRBD1 matching over 7 bases. The CDR3 runs 16 residues. The V gene end was trimmed by 0 bases and the J gene end by 0 bases; junction bases not matched to a gene: 5. CDR1 and CDR2 from the germline V gene are SGDLS and YYNGEE. CDR3 amino acids: CASSVEGGAMNTEAFF. Written as DNA, the CDR3 is TGTGCCAGCAGCGTAGAAGGGGGCGCCATGAACACTGAAGCTTTCTTT. Based on the CDR3 plus reference TRBV9 and TRBJ1-1, the full variable domain is DSGVTQTPKHLITATGQRVTLRCSPRSGDLSVYWYQQSLDQGLQFLIQYYNGEERAKGNILERFSAQQFPDLHSELNLSSLELGDSALYFCASSVEGGAMNTEAFFGQGTRLTVV.

This clonotype was picked up many times. The chain links TRBV30 to TRBJ1-1; TRBD1 aligns across 8 bases. This CDR3 is 15 amino acids long. Germline V gene data show CDR1 as GTSNPN and CDR2 as SVGIG (reference sequence). The V gene end was trimmed by 2 bases and the J gene end by 5 bases; junction bases not matched to a gene: 10. DNA for the CDR3: TGTGCCTGGAGTACGGACAGGGTGGTTGGGACTGAAGCTTTCTTT. The encoded protein is CAWSTDRVVGTEAFF.